Below, 28 T cell receptor beta chains from the same sample are listed, as sequenced in a study of blood T cell repertoires in COVID-19. Assay used: immunoSEQ multiplex PCR; TCRdb lists only in-frame clones, some missing. Altogether about 270,000 clones are present, roughly nine tenths being singletons, with the ten largest covering about 12%. The sample taken for sequencing was peripheral blood. The receptor set was obtained from a woman under 40 with COVID-19, enrolled during active disease.

This clone appeared a single time. V gene TRBV5-1 combines with J gene TRBJ2-5; TRBD2 matches at 14 bases. The CDR3 spans 17 residues. J gave up 2 bases and V 0 bases, and 3 bases lay outside the gene matches. Germline values: CDR1 SGHRS, CDR2 YFSETQ. The CDR3 sequence is CASSLATSGGGQETQYF. CDR3 DNA sequence: TGCGCCAGCAGCTTGGCGACTAGCGGGGGGGGACAAGAGACCCAGTACTTC.

The rearrangement links TRBV10-2 to TRBJ2-3; no reliable D call. Trimming shortened V by 3 bases and J by 4 bases, and 14 bases separated the two germline ends. Germline V gene lookup returns CDR1 WSHSY and CDR2 SAAADI. CDR3 length equals 15 residues. CDR3 protein: CASSEGAAAADTQYF. CDR3 nucleotide sequence: TGCGCCAGCAGTGAAGGCGCGGCAGCCGCAGATACGCAGTATTTT.

The chain links TRBV7-9 to TRBJ2-3; D gene ambiguous. The ends were cut back, 2 bases at V and 2 bases at J, with 5 bases in the middle. From germline, CDR1 is SEHNR and CDR2 FQNEAQ (reference sequence). The CDR3 is 13 residues long. The CDR3 is CASSLTITDTQYF. Written as DNA, the CDR3 is TGTGCCAGCAGCTTAACTATCACAGATACGCAGTATTTT.

This clone was observed a single time. The chain employs TRBV5-5 and TRBJ2-5; 11 nucleotides align to TRBD2. The CDR3 is 15 amino acids. With 2 bases clipped from V and 3 bases from J, the junction kept 3 bases outside the gene matches. Germline V gene data show CDR1 as SGHKS and CDR2 as YYEKEE (reference sequence). Here the CDR3 DNA reads TGTGCCAGCAGCTTCCTAGCGGGAGGAGAAGAGACCCAGTACTTC. As protein: CASSFLAGGEETQYF.

The rearrangement uses TRBV4-1 and TRBJ1-2; no clear D gene. The CDR3 extends over 15 amino acids. The germline V and J ends were trimmed by 4 bases and 1 base, with 13 bases remaining between them. Germline V gene sequence: CDR1 MGHRA, CDR2 YSYEKL. This CDR3 reads CASSPGGLINYGYTF. CDR3 nucleotide sequence: TGCGCCAGCAGCCCCGGAGGTTTAATTAACTATGGCTACACCTTC.

This clone was observed a single time. The gene calls are TRBV28 and TRBJ2-1; TRBD2 aligns across 10 bases. This CDR3 spans 15 amino acids. Trimming cost V 7 bases and J 9 bases; bases outside gene matches: 12. The germline CDR1 and CDR2 sequences are MDHEN and SYDVKM. The CDR3 region has the DNA TGTGCCAGCACTTATTTAATAGCGGGGGGTGGTGAGCAGTTCTTC. Its translation: CASTYLIAGGGEQFF. Based on the CDR3 plus reference TRBV28 and TRBJ2-1, the full variable domain is DVKVTQSSRYLVKRTGEKVFLECVQDMDHENMFWYRQDPGLGLRLIYFSYDVKMKEKGDIPEGYSVSREKKERFSLILESASTNQTSMYLCASTYLIAGGGEQFFGPGTRLTVL.

The chain links TRBV3-1 (or the pseudogene TRBV3-2) to TRBJ2-7; D possibly corresponds to TRBD1 (6 bases). Germline CDR1 and CDR2: LGHDT and YNNKEL (reference sequence). This CDR3 region has 13 residues. V was cut by 1 base and J by 4 bases, with 8 bases left in between. CDR3 nucleotides: TGTGCCAGCAGCCAAGGGACAGCTTACGAGCAGTACTTC. Protein product: CASSQGTAYEQYF.

This chain links TRBV7-9 with TRBJ1-6; no clear D gene. There are 14 residues in the CDR3. Germline CDR1 reads SEHNR; CDR2 reads FQNEAQ (reference sequence). With 2 bases removed from V and 3 bases from J, the gap between germline ends came to 5 bases. CDR3 nucleotide sequence: TGTGCCAGCAGCTTACAGAACTATAATTCACCCCTCCACTTT. Its protein is CASSLQNYNSPLHF.

This chain uses TRBV28 with TRBJ2-7, with TRBD2 matching 12 bases. CDR3 length: 20 residues. Looked up from germline, CDR1 is MDHEN and CDR2 is SYDVKM. V shed 4 bases, J shed 4 bases, and the junction held 20 bases outside the gene matches. CDR3: CASSYPRDQRLAGDMYEQYF. The DNA for the CDR3 is TGTGCCAGCAGTTACCCCAGAGACCAAAGACTAGCGGGGGATATGTACGAGCAGTACTTC.

The V gene is TRBV6-5, the J gene TRBJ1-1, with D possibly being TRBD1 (5 bases). CDR3 length: 16 residues. The germline V gene has CDR1 MNHEY and CDR2 SVGAGI. V shed 1 base and J shed 0 bases, with 12 bases lying between them. The CDR3, as DNA: TGTGCCAGCAGTTACTGGTCGGGACTGATGAACACTGAAGCTTTCTTT. Translating it yields CASSYWSGLMNTEAFF.

Only one count was recorded for this clone. The rearrangement joins TRBV3-1 (or the pseudogene TRBV3-2) to TRBJ1-6; 7 nucleotides align to TRBD1. Germline values: CDR1 LGHDT, CDR2 YNNKEL (reference sequence). The CDR3 extends over 19 amino acids. V lost 4 bases to trimming and J lost 7 bases; unmatched junction nucleotides: 19. The CDR3 loop is CASSPKQGILPFSNSPLHF. In nucleotides, the CDR3 is TGTGCCAGCAGCCCCAAACAGGGGATCTTGCCATTTTCGAATTCACCCCTCCACTTT.

The V call is TRBV29-1, the J call TRBJ1-3, with D perhaps TRBD1 (5 bases). Germline V gives CDR1 SQVTM, CDR2 ANQGSEA. Between the trimmed V and J ends, which lost 4 bases and 0 bases, there was a span of 10 bases. This CDR3 comprises 14 residues. The CDR3 loop reads CSVGPDSSGNTIYF. CDR3 nucleotide sequence: TGCAGCGTTGGACCCGACAGCTCTGGAAACACCATATATTTT. Complete variable domain (other parts from reference TRBV29-1 and TRBJ1-3): SAVISQKPSRDICQRGTSLTIQCQVDSQVTMMFWYRQQPGQSLTLIATANQGSEATYESGFVIDKFPISRPNLTFSTLTVSNMSPEDSSIYLCSVGPDSSGNTIYFGEGSWLTVV.

The rearrangement links TRBV2 to TRBJ2-1; the D gene is possibly TRBD1 (5 bases). V shed 3 bases and J shed 2 bases, with 11 bases lying between them. The CDR3 is 15 residues long. The germline V gene has CDR1 SNHLY and CDR2 FYNNEI. The DNA of the CDR3 is TGTGCCAGCAGTGATTCGTGGGGCACCTACAATGAGCAGTTCTTC. Translation gives CASSDSWGTYNEQFF.

This rearrangement joins TRBV4-1 to TRBJ2-7; D remains unclear. The CDR3 sequence is 15 residues long. CDR1 MGHRA and CDR2 YSYEKL come from the germline V gene. Between the trimmed V and J ends, which lost 1 base and 1 base, there was a span of 11 bases. The CDR3 region is CASSQVRLSSYEQYF. In DNA form, the CDR3 reads TGCGCCAGCAGCCAAGTGAGGCTTTCATCCTACGAGCAGTACTTC.

This sequence joins TRBV3-1 (or the pseudogene TRBV3-2) and TRBJ2-7; D might be TRBD1 (6 bases). The CDR3 runs 15 residues. CDR1 and CDR2 from the germline V gene are LGHDT and YNNKEL (reference sequence). With 1 base removed from V and 2 bases from J, the gap between germline ends came to 12 bases. CDR3 in amino acids: CASSQVRQVTYEQYF. The CDR3 coding sequence is TGTGCCAGCAGCCAAGTGAGACAGGTCACCTACGAGCAGTACTTC.

The chain is built from TRBV28 and TRBJ1-5; TRBD1 is a possible D gene (5 bases). CDR3 length equals 16 residues. Germline loops: CDR1 MDHEN, CDR2 SYDVKM. With 2 bases removed from V and 0 bases from J, the gap between germline ends came to 11 bases. The chain's CDR3 is CASSLGGLNSNQPQHF. For the CDR3, the DNA is TGTGCCAGCAGTTTAGGGGGACTCAATAGCAATCAGCCCCAGCATTTT.

V usage is TRBV13 and J usage is TRBJ1-5; 9 positions match TRBD1. The CDR3 is 18 residues long. Germline values: CDR1 PRHDT, CDR2 FYEKMQ (reference sequence). Trimming cost V 2 bases and J 4 bases; bases outside gene matches: 12. The CDR3: CASSLRVGTGTSNQPQHF. The DNA for the CDR3 is TGTGCCAGCAGCTTACGGGTTGGGACAGGGACTTCTAATCAGCCCCAGCATTTT. The full variable domain, completed using reference TRBV13 and TRBJ1-5, is AAGVIQSPRHLIKEKRETATLKCYPIPRHDTVYWYQQGPGQDPQFLISFYEKMQSDKGSIPDRFSAQQFSDYHSELNMSSLELGDSALYFCASSLRVGTGTSNQPQHFGDGTRLSIL.

The chain couples TRBV27 to TRBJ1-5; possibly TRBD1 for D (6 bases). Per germline, CDR1 MNHEY and CDR2 SMNVEV (reference sequence). CDR3 length equals 16 residues. Trimming took off 2 bases at V and 2 bases at J, with 13 bases between the two ends. CDR3 bases: TGTGCCAGCAGTTTAAAGGCAGGGGCGGGCAATCAGCCCCAGCATTTT. It translates to CASSLKAGAGNQPQHF.

This clone occurred once. The V and J genes are TRBV4-1 and TRBJ1-5; D might be TRBD1 (5 bases). Germline CDR1 MGHRA, CDR2 YSYEKL. This CDR3 has 17 amino acids. The V and J ends lost 1 base and 9 bases respectively, with 22 bases between them. Here the CDR3 DNA reads TGCGCCAGCAGCCAAGGCCCGGGGGTAGCGGGCAGAGGGCCCCAGCATTTT. Translated, it gives CASSQGPGVAGRGPQHF.

The chain joins TRBV5-5 to TRBJ2-1, with no clear D. Germline values: CDR1 SGHKS, CDR2 YYEKEE (reference sequence). V was pared by 4 bases and J by 7 bases, with 15 bases between. The CDR3 covers 14 residues. This CDR3 reads CASSPSLMRNEQFF. For the CDR3, the DNA is TGTGCCAGCAGCCCCTCTTTAATGAGAAATGAGCAGTTCTTC.

The genes are TRBV2 and TRBJ2-5; 13 nucleotides align to TRBD2. Germline CDR1 SNHLY, CDR2 FYNNEI. This CDR3 is 15 amino acids long. With 6 bases clipped from V and 5 bases from J, the junction kept 6 bases outside the gene matches. As DNA, the CDR3 is TGTGCCAGCAGCAGGACTAGCGGGGGCCCGGAGACCCAGTACTTC. Protein sequence: CASSRTSGGPETQYF.

The V and J genes are TRBV7-2 and TRBJ2-1; weak D call: TRBD2 (5 bases). Between the trimmed V and J ends, which lost 2 bases and 8 bases, there was a span of 13 bases. This CDR3 has 14 residues. Germline V gene data show CDR1 as SGHTA and CDR2 as FQGNSA. The CDR3 sequence is CASSLILARDEQFF. The CDR3, as DNA: TGTGCCAGCAGCTTAATCCTAGCCCGCGATGAGCAGTTCTTC.

CDR3 in amino acids: CASSLERHANTEAFF. The CDR3 coding sequence is TGTGCCAGCAGCTTAGAGAGACACGCGAACACTGAAGCTTTCTTT. The V gene is TRBV11-2, the J gene TRBJ1-1; D unclear. Germline V gene data show CDR1 as SGHAT and CDR2 as FQNNGV. V was cut by 0 bases and J by 1 base, with 9 bases left in between. The CDR3 is 15 amino acids.

This clone turned up a few times. The chain joins TRBV6-1 to TRBJ2-7, with 8 bases fitting TRBD1. The germline gives CDR1 MNHNS, CDR2 SASEGT. This CDR3 has 16 amino acids. J was trimmed by 3 bases and V by 3 bases; bases with no gene match: 10. The DNA for the CDR3 is TGTGCCAGCAGTGACCAAACCGGGACAGGCCTCTACGAGCAGTACTTC. The encoded protein is CASSDQTGTGLYEQYF.

The rearrangement uses TRBV30 and TRBJ2-7; TRBD1 aligns across 8 bases. The ends lost 1 base at V and 2 bases at J; junction bases unmatched: 7. The CDR3 totals 15 residues. CDR1 is GTSNPN and CDR2 is SVGIG in the germline V gene (reference sequence). The CDR3 DNA reads as TGTGCCTGGAGTGGTCCAGGGACAGGTCCCTACGAGCAGTACTTC. Its translation: CAWSGPGTGPYEQYF.

J is TRBJ1-1 and V is TRBV29-1, with TRBD1 as a possible D gene (6 bases). The CDR3 loop spans 12 amino acids. Germline-derived CDR1 and CDR2 are SQVTM and ANQGSEA. Trimming pared 3 bases from V and 5 bases from J, leaving 10 bases between. The DNA for the CDR3 is TGCAGCGTTGATTGGGGGCGGACTGAAGCTTTCTTT. Protein sequence: CSVDWGRTEAFF.

V and J are TRBV7-9 and TRBJ2-7, with 8 bases matching TRBD1. Germline V CDR1 and CDR2: SEHNR, FQNEAQ (reference sequence). The J segment lost 3 bases and the V segment lost 8 bases, leaving 6 bases of the junction unmatched. The CDR3 contains 13 residues. The CDR3 DNA sequence: TGTGCCAGCGGTGACAGGGGAGACTACGAGCAGTACTTC. Its translation: CASGDRGDYEQYF. Together with reference TRBV7-9 and TRBJ2-7, the CDR3 gives the full variable domain: DTGVSQNPRHKITKRGQNVTFRCDPISEHNRLYWYRQTLGQGPEFLTYFQNEAQLEKSRLLSDRFSAERPKGSFSTLEIQRTEQGDSAMYLCASGDRGDYEQYFGPGTRLTVT.

This clone was detected only a few times. J is TRBJ1-4 and V is TRBV18; 8 nucleotides match TRBD1. The CDR3 contains 16 residues. Trimming took 3 bases from V and 7 from J; bases not matched to a gene: 10. CDR1 is KGHSH, CDR2 LQKENI, per germline. In nucleotides, the CDR3 is TGTGCCAGCTCACCTTTTGTTCAGGGGGCTGCTGAAAAACTGTTTTTT. This gives the protein CASSPFVQGAAEKLFF.